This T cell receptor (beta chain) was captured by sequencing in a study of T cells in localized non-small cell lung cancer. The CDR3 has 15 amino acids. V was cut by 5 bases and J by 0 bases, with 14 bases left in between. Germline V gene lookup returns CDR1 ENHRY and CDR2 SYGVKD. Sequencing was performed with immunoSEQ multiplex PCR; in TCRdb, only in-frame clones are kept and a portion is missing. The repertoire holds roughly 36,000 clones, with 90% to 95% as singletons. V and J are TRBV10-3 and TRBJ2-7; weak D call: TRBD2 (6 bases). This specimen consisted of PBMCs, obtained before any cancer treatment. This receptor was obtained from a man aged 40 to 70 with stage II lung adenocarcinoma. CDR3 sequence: CAISPSAGTSYEQYF. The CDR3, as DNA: TGTGCCATCAGTCCGTCGGCGGGGACCTCCTACGAGCAGTACTTC.